The present T cell receptor (beta chain) was sequenced within a study of blood T cell repertoires in COVID-19. V lost 5 bases, J lost 1 base, and 17 bases lay in between. Looked up from germline, CDR1 is LNHDA and CDR2 is SQIVND (reference sequence). The CDR3 covers 16 residues. Clones were sequenced by immunoSEQ multiplex PCR, and TCRdb holds only the in-frame ones, with some missing. The table includes fewer than 90,000 clones, more than 75% detected once. Sequencing was done on a sample of peripheral blood. The clonotype was recovered from a human donor in a cohort sampled during active COVID-19. The chain employs TRBV19 and TRBJ1-2, with D tentatively TRBD1 (6 bases). CDR3 residues: CASSALQGGNNYGYTF. DNA of the CDR3: TGTGCCAGTAGTGCACTACAGGGTGGGAATAACTATGGCTACACCTTC. The variable domain in full, completed from reference TRBV19 and TRBJ1-2, reads DGGITQSPKYLFRKEGQNVTLSCEQNLNHDAMYWYRQDPGQGLRLIYYSQIVNDFQKGDIAEGYSVSREKKESFPLTVTSAQKNPTAFYLCASSALQGGNNYGYTFGSGTRLTVV.